This TCR beta chain comes out of a study of Ad26.COV2.S vaccination and SARS-CoV-2 variants. The data were produced by immunoSEQ multiplex PCR, yet TCRdb's version contains in-frame clones alone and is incomplete. The table records some 180,000 clones, approximately 88% of them present only once. Losses at the gene ends were 8 bases for V and 7 bases for J; bases not matched to a gene: 9. This CDR3 comprises 14 residues. Germline-derived CDR1 and CDR2 are MGHRA and YSYEKL. Sequencing used peripheral blood, obtained after recovery from COVID-19. The genes are TRBV4-1 and TRBJ2-1; 9 bases align to TRBD2. This receptor was identified in a human donor who had recovered from COVID-19. CDR3 sequence: CASERSGGSNEQFF. The DNA of the CDR3 is TGCGCCAGCGAGAGGAGCGGGGGGTCGAATGAGCAGTTCTTC.